This TCR beta chain was found in a study of blood T cell repertoires in COVID-19. Living in about 25 US areas, the participants were between 18 and 89 years of age. Germline lookup yields CDR1 MGHDK and CDR2 SYGVNS. The ends were cut back, 3 bases at V and 5 bases at J, with 13 bases in the middle. The CDR3 consists of 14 residues. This table comes from immunoSEQ multiplex PCR, and its TCRdb copy is limited to in-frame clones, with some not included. This sample has some 360,000 clones, with about 90% found just once. V gene TRBV25-1 combines with J gene TRBJ2-5; weak D call: TRBD2 (6 bases). Sequenced: PBMCs or T cells enriched from blood (not recorded which). This TCR came from a woman aged 30 to 39 who had been exposed to COVID-19. The CDR3 DNA reads as TGTGCCAGCAGTGATCAGGGTGGGAGGGAGACCCAGTACTTC. Protein sequence: CASSDQGGRETQYF.